A single sample is the source of the 22 T cell receptor beta chains below, sequenced in a study of human T cells and chemical hapten exposure. The time point was: patch test 2, 6 weeks after DPC sensitization. The sample's treatment: therapeutic diphenylcyclopropenone sensitization with weekly scalp DPC. MiXCR, applied by TCRdb to the RACE reads, yields one record per CDR3 protein. This sample yields 140,000 or so distinct CDR3 sequences, of which 10% to 15% are seen a single time; 1.3% to 1.5% belongs to the top ten. Sequencing was performed on whole blood, taken in connection with sensitization to the hapten diphenylcyclopropenone (DPC). These receptors were collected from a woman between 50 and 59 years old with alopecia areata. Some clones in this sample may be carry-over from other donors' samples.

This clonotype was detected only a few times. CDR3 sequence: CSALTGRLGSADTQYF. As DNA, the CDR3 is TGCAGTGCCCTCACGGGTCGATTGGGGAGCGCAGATACGCAGTATTTT. V is TRBV20-1 and J is TRBJ2-3; a weak D match, TRBD2 (5 bases). The CDR3 is made up of 16 amino acids. Between the trimmed V and J ends, which lost 6 bases and 4 bases, there was a span of 23 bases. CDR1 DFQATT and CDR2 SNEGSKA come from the germline V gene (reference sequence).

This clonotype was seen a few times. The rearrangement joins TRBV29-1 to TRBJ2-7, with 10 positions matching TRBD2. The CDR3 length is 15 residues. V lost 5 bases, J lost 3 bases, and 10 bases stayed unmatched. CDR1 is SQVTM and CDR2 is ANQGSEA in the germline V gene. The CDR3 DNA reads as TGCAGCGTTAGCAAGTGGTCTAGCGGGAGCTACGAGCAGTACTTC. Encoded protein: CSVSKWSSGSYEQYF.

This chain connects TRBV5-1 to TRBJ2-5, with D hard to call. Germline V lookup: CDR1 SGHRS, CDR2 YFSETQ. The CDR3 extends over 15 amino acids. V was cut by 0 bases and J by 3 bases, with 12 bases left in between. This CDR3 is CASSLGQRAEETQYF. The CDR3 DNA follows: TGCGCCAGCAGCTTGGGGCAGCGAGCCGAAGAGACCCAGTACTTC.

Many counts were recorded for this clonotype. The V gene is TRBV18, the J gene TRBJ2-5; D call uncertain. Germline assignment: CDR1 KGHSH and CDR2 LQKENI. V lost 4 bases to trimming and J lost 1 base, with 13 bases between them. The CDR3 is 15 residues long. The CDR3 is CASSRRDGVQETQYF. CDR3 nucleotide sequence: TGTGCCAGCTCACGAAGGGATGGGGTCCAAGAGACCCAGTACTTC. Full variable domain (missing parts from reference TRBV18 and TRBJ2-5): NAGVMQNPRHLVRRRGQEARLRCSPMKGHSHVYWYRQLPEEGLKFMVYLQKENIIDESGMPKERFSAEFPKEGPSILRIQQVVRGDSAAYFCASSRRDGVQETQYFGPGTRLLVL.

The chain uses TRBV5-1 and TRBJ2-3; D is unclear. CDR1 is SGHRS and CDR2 is YFSETQ in the germline V gene. The CDR3 extends over 14 amino acids. Trimming pared 5 bases from V and 5 bases from J, leaving 15 bases between. The CDR3 spells CASSPEPTGDTQYF. DNA of the CDR3: TGCGCCAGCAGTCCTGAGCCCACGGGAGATACGCAGTATTTT.

The V gene is TRBV7-2, the J gene TRBJ2-2; D remains unclear. Trimming stripped 7 bases from V and 4 bases from J, with 10 bases between. The CDR3 spans 13 residues. Germline loops: CDR1 SGHTA, CDR2 FQGNSA. The CDR3 reads CASMGGPTGELFF. The CDR3 DNA sequence: TGTGCCAGCATGGGCGGTCCCACCGGGGAGCTGTTTTTT.

At least ten counts were recorded for this clonotype. V usage is TRBV27 and J usage is TRBJ1-6; perhaps TRBD1 as D (5 bases). This CDR3 region has 14 residues. The germline V gene encodes CDR1 MNHEY and CDR2 SMNVEV (reference sequence). Trimming cost V 3 bases and J 10 bases, with 13 bases left between them. CDR3 nucleotide sequence: TGTGCCAGCAGTTTTCATAGGCAGGGATCACCCCTCCACTTT. Encoded protein: CASSFHRQGSPLHF.

This clonotype was picked up a small number of times. The rearrangement links TRBV10-3 to TRBJ1-1, with D maybe TRBD1 (6 bases). Germline V lookup: CDR1 ENHRY, CDR2 SYGVKD. This CDR3 has 14 residues. Trimming pared 2 bases from V and 5 bases from J, leaving 12 bases between. The CDR3 loop reads CAISEVGGPTEAFF. CDR3 coding DNA: TGTGCCATCAGTGAGGTCGGGGGGCCAACTGAAGCTTTCTTT.

This clonotype has ten or more counts. V is TRBV11-3 and J is TRBJ1-3, with a tentative D call TRBD1 (5 bases). V was shortened by 5 bases and J by 0 bases, with 11 bases between the two germline ends. Germline V gene lookup returns CDR1 SGHNT and CDR2 YENEEA. This CDR3 is built from 15 residues. CDR3 loop: CASSPGRYSGNTIYF. The CDR3 DNA reads as TGTGCCAGCAGCCCGGGACGGTACTCTGGAAACACCATATATTTT.

This clonotype was observed many times. The chain employs TRBV12-3 or TRBV12-4 and TRBJ1-6; a weak D match, TRBD1 (5 bases). Trimming removed 3 bases from V and 6 bases from J, with 12 bases in between. This CDR3 comprises 15 residues. CDR3 sequence reads: CASSFGGGLNSPLHF. The CDR3 nucleotides are TGTGCCAGCAGTTTCGGGGGAGGGCTTAATTCACCCCTCCACTTT.

This rearrangement joins TRBV24-1 to TRBJ2-1; possibly TRBD1 for D (6 bases). The V gene lost 2 bases and the J gene lost 9 bases, with 7 bases spanning the gap. CDR1 and CDR2 from the germline V gene are KGHDR and SFDVKD. The CDR3 has 12 residues. CDR3 DNA: TGTGCCACCAGTGATTCCAGGGGTGAGCAGTTCTTC. Translated: CATSDSRGEQFF.

J is TRBJ2-1 and V is TRBV7-2; no reliable D call. CDR1 is SGHTA, CDR2 FQGNSA, per germline. The CDR3 covers 16 residues. V lost 5 bases and J 4 bases, leaving 18 bases between the germline ends. The CDR3 protein is CASSPRPPGPYNEQFF. Written as DNA, the CDR3 is TGTGCCAGCAGCCCCCGACCCCCGGGCCCTTACAATGAGCAGTTCTTC. The full variable domain, with the rest looked up from reference TRBV7-2 and TRBJ2-1, is GAGVSQSPSNKVTEKGKDVELRCDPISGHTALYWYRQSLGQGLEFLIYFQGNSAPDKSGLPSDRFSAERTGGSVSTLTIQRTQQEDSAVYLCASSPRPPGPYNEQFFGPGTRLTVL.

This clonotype has only a few counts. As DNA, the CDR3 is TGTGCCAGCAGCTTAGCGCTAGGCAACAATCAGCCCCAGCATTTT. Protein: CASSLALGNNQPQHF. The chain employs TRBV7-2 and TRBJ1-5; D is unclear. CDR3 length: 15 amino acids. Germline CDR1 SGHTA, CDR2 FQGNSA. The V end lost 0 bases, the J end lost 3 bases, and 9 bases lay between the germline ends.

The chain is built from TRBV2 and TRBJ1-1; a weak D match, TRBD1 (5 bases). The CDR3 is 13 residues long. Germline V gene lookup returns CDR1 SNHLY and CDR2 FYNNEI. Trimming left V 6 bases short and J 1 base short, with 9 bases between. CDR3 loop: CASSGGPNTEAFF. CDR3 bases: TGTGCCAGCAGCGGGGGACCGAACACTGAAGCTTTCTTT.

This clonotype occurred a few times. The CDR3 DNA reads TGCAGTACCCCAGGGGGTCGAGCCACTGAAGCTTTCTTT. Protein: CSTPGGRATEAFF. The chain has TRBV20-1 and TRBJ1-1; TRBD1 agrees at 7 bases. Germline V gene sequence: CDR1 DFQATT, CDR2 SNEGSKA (reference sequence). The ends lost 8 bases at V and 4 bases at J; junction bases unmatched: 10. The length of the CDR3 is 13 residues.

The chain carries TRBV7-2 and TRBJ2-1; 9 bases are shared with TRBD1. J gave up 3 bases and V 4 bases, and 4 bases lay outside the gene matches. Germline loops: CDR1 SGHTA, CDR2 FQGNSA. The CDR3 runs to 15 residues. The DNA of the CDR3 is TGTGCCAGCAGCTCGACAGGGGGGTTCTACAATGAGCAGTTCTTC. It translates to CASSSTGGFYNEQFF.

Only a few counts were recorded for this clonotype. The chain employs TRBV5-4 and TRBJ2-5, with D perhaps TRBD2 (5 bases). V was shortened by 4 bases and J by 2 bases, with 15 bases between the two germline ends. The CDR3 runs to 15 residues. CDR1 is SGHNT and CDR2 is YYREEE in the germline V gene (reference sequence). The DNA of the CDR3 is TGTGCCAGCAGCCCCGCGGGCGGCTTACAAGAGACCCAGTACTTC. As protein: CASSPAGGLQETQYF.

The rearrangement uses TRBV7-2 and TRBJ2-1; the match to TRBD2 covers 9 bases. Germline CDR1 is SGHTA and CDR2 is FQGNSA. CDR3 size: 16 residues. V was clipped by 2 bases and J by 7 bases; unmatched bases: 9. The CDR3: CASSLFLLAGSNEQFF. The CDR3 region has the DNA TGTGCCAGCAGCTTATTTTTGCTAGCGGGGTCAAATGAGCAGTTCTTC.

This clonotype came up many times. The rearrangement joins TRBV7-6 to TRBJ2-2; the D gene is possibly TRBD2 (5 bases). The V end was cut by 5 bases, the J end by 4 bases, with 8 bases between. CDR1 is SGHVS, CDR2 FNYEAQ, per germline. This CDR3 region has 13 residues. The CDR3 loop is CASSRAGTGELFF. DNA of the CDR3: TGTGCCAGCAGCCGGGCGGGCACCGGGGAGCTGTTTTTT.

This clonotype has only a few counts. The genes are TRBV12-3 or TRBV12-4 and TRBJ2-2, with 7 bases that match TRBD1. J lost 5 bases, V lost 5 bases, and 5 bases had no gene match. The CDR3 spans 14 residues. As DNA, the CDR3 is TGTGCCAGCAGTCCTTTGACAGGGACCGGGGAGCTGTTTTTT. This translates into CASSPLTGTGELFF.

The chain recombines TRBV11-2 with TRBJ2-2; no firm D call. CDR1 is SGHAT, CDR2 FQNNGV, per germline. The CDR3 runs to 13 residues. The V end lost 5 bases, the J end lost 6 bases, and 10 bases lay between the germline ends. The CDR3, as DNA: TGTGCCAGCAGCCTTGGTGCTCCCGGGGAGCTGTTTTTT. Translated: CASSLGAPGELFF.

Many counts were recorded for this clonotype. This chain links TRBV4-1 with TRBJ2-5; the match to TRBD1 covers 12 bases. The CDR3 is 16 amino acids. The ends lost 0 bases at V and 3 bases at J; junction bases unmatched: 2. Per germline, CDR1 MGHRA and CDR2 YSYEKL. In DNA form, the CDR3 reads TGCGCCAGCAGCCAAGAAGGGACAGGGGGCGAAGAGACCCAGTACTTC. Protein: CASSQEGTGGEETQYF.